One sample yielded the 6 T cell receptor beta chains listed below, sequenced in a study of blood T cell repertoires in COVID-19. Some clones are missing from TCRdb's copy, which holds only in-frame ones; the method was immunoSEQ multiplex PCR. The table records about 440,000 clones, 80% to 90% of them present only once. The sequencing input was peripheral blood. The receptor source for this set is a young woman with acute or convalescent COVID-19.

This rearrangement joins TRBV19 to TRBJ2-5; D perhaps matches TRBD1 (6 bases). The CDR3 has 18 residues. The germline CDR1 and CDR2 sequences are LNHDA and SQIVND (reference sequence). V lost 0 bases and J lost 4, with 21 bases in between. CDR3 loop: CASSIDFWQGNGGETQYF. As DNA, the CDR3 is TGTGCCAGTAGTATAGATTTCTGGCAGGGGAATGGGGGAGAGACCCAGTACTTC.

In DNA, the CDR3 is TGTGCCAGCAGTGAAGGGAGGCAGCTCAGGGAAGCTTTCTTT. Residues: CASSEGRQLREAFF. The chain recombines TRBV2 with TRBJ1-1; D not resolved. The CDR3 is made up of 14 amino acids. Between the trimmed V and J ends, which lost 1 base and 8 bases, there was a span of 14 bases. Germline V CDR1 and CDR2: SNHLY, FYNNEI.

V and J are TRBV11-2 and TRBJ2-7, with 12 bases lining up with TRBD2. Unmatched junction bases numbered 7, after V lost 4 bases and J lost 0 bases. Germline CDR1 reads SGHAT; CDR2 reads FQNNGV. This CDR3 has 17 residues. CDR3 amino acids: CASSSLTSGSPSYEQYF. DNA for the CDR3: TGTGCCAGCAGCTCTTTGACTAGCGGGAGCCCCTCCTACGAGCAGTACTTC.

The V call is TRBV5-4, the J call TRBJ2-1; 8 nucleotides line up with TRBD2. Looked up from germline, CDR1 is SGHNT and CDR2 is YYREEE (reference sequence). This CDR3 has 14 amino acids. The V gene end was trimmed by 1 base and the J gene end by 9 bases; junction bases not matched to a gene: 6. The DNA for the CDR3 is TGTGCCAGCAGCTTGCCCGGGGGGGCCGGTGAGCAGTTCTTC. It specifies CASSLPGGAGEQFF.

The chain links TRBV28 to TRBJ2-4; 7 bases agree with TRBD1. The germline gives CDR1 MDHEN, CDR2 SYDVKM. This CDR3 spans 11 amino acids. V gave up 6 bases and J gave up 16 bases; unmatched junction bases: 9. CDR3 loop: CASSRQGGHYF. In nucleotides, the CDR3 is TGTGCCAGCAGCCGACAGGGCGGACACTACTTC.

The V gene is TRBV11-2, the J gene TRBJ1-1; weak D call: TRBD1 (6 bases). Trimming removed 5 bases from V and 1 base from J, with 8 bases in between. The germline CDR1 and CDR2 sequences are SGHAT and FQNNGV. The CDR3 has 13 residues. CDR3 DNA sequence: TGTGCCAGCAGCGTACAGGGGAACACTGAAGCTTTCTTT. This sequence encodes CASSVQGNTEAFF.